Each of the 30 T cell receptor beta chains below was sequenced from the same sample in a study of blood T cells in healthy people across ages. Then a second PCR, running about 7 to 11 cycles, was carried out with a sample-barcoded 5' primer and a J-beta primer mix. Each CDR3 protein is one row after TCRdb ran MiXCR on the 5' RACE reads. Of under 1,000,000 distinct CDR3 sequences detected, roughly 35% appear once; the ten largest clones hold around 13%. Sequencing input: blood. These receptors were collected from a man between 18 and 29 years old in good health.

The rearrangement uses TRBV6-6 and TRBJ2-2; D remains ambiguous. V was trimmed by 3 bases and J by 3 bases, leaving 5 bases between them. The CDR3 loop spans 13 amino acids. Germline loops: CDR1 MNHNY, CDR2 SVGAGI (reference sequence). The chain's CDR3 is CASSYRDTGELFF. In DNA form, the CDR3 reads TGTGCCAGCAGTTATAGGGACACCGGGGAGCTGTTTTTT.

DNA of the CDR3: TGTGCCATCAGTAACGGGGGGCCTGGCTACACCTTC. It specifies CAISNGGPGYTF. The genes are TRBV10-3 and TRBJ1-2, with D perhaps matching TRBD1 (6 bases). Trimming pared 5 bases from V and 7 bases from J, leaving 11 bases between. CDR3 length equals 12 residues. Looked up from germline, CDR1 is ENHRY and CDR2 is SYGVKD.

This clonotype has a handful of counts. This chain connects TRBV5-6 to TRBJ1-5; 9 bases are shared with TRBD1. The germline gives CDR1 SGHDT, CDR2 YYEEEE. The ends lost 4 bases at V and 6 bases at J; junction bases unmatched: 17. The CDR3 runs 18 residues. CDR3 nucleotide sequence: TGTGCCAGCAGCCCGTACGGGACAGGGACGCAGGATGGTCAGCCCCAGCATTTT. Translation gives CASSPYGTGTQDGQPQHF. The variable domain in full, completed from reference TRBV5-6 and TRBJ1-5, reads DAGVTQSPTHLIKTRGQQVTLRCSPKSGHDTVSWYQQALGQGPQFIFQYYEEEERQRGNFPDRFSGHQFPNYSSELNVNALLLGDSALYLCASSPYGTGTQDGQPQHFGDGTRLSIL.

The chain has TRBV12-3 or TRBV12-4 and TRBJ1-2, with a tentative D call TRBD1 (5 bases). CDR3 length: 15 amino acids. Trimming took off 6 bases at V and 4 bases at J, with 18 bases between the two ends. The CDR3 bases are TGTGCCAGCAGCGAATGGGACCACCGCTCCTATGGCTACACCTTC. Residues: CASSEWDHRSYGYTF.

The V gene is TRBV20-1, the J gene TRBJ1-2; D call uncertain. The V gene's germline CDR1 is DFQATT and CDR2 SNEGSKA (reference sequence). V lost 5 bases and J 0 bases, leaving 10 bases between the germline ends. CDR3 length: 13 amino acids. The CDR3: CSAWDGANYGYTF. The CDR3 DNA reads as TGCAGTGCTTGGGATGGGGCTAACTATGGCTACACCTTC.

Points on this clonotype: One end of the junction fails to match germline, which may point to a read error. The rearrangement links TRBV7-9 to TRBJ1-6; D is possibly TRBD1 (6 bases). The V gene's germline CDR1 is SEHNR and CDR2 FQNEAQ (reference sequence). CDR3 length equals 16 residues. The CDR3 is CASSLETGSDNSPPHF. Written as DNA, the CDR3 is TGTGCCAGCAGCTTAGAAACAGGGTCAGACAATTCACCCCCCCACTTT.

This clonotype was counted between two and nine times. CDR3 nucleotide sequence: TGTGCCAGCAGACCAGGGAACCTGAACTATGGCTACACCTTC. This sequence encodes CASRPGNLNYGYTF. This chain joins TRBV6-5 and TRBJ1-2; tentatively, D is TRBD1 (5 bases). CDR1 and CDR2 (germline): MNHEY, SVGAGI. Trimming stripped 6 bases from V and 2 bases from J, with 13 bases between. The CDR3 is 14 residues long.

This clonotype was recorded many times. CDR3 region: CASRRQGNSYNEQFF. The DNA for the CDR3 is TGTGCCAGCAGAAGACAGGGCAACTCCTACAATGAGCAGTTCTTC. J is TRBJ2-1 and V is TRBV6-5, with 7 positions matching TRBD1. This CDR3 has 15 residues. Looked up from germline, CDR1 is MNHEY and CDR2 is SVGAGI. After removal of 6 bases from V and 0 bases from J, the junction contained 5 bases not matched to a gene.

Points on this clonotype: A much more abundant neighbour one base away suggests this may be a read error. The rearrangement uses TRBV5-6 and TRBJ2-1; 9 bases match TRBD1. The germline CDR1 and CDR2 sequences are SGHDT and YYEEEE. The CDR3 totals 16 residues. CDR3 region: CAGSSPPGTGNNEQFF. CDR3 in DNA: TGTGCCGGCAGCTCCCCTCCAGGGACAGGGAACAATGAGCAGTTCTTC.

This clonotype was seen a few times. Just one base apart from a much larger clone, this may be a read error. The chain is built from TRBV10-3 and TRBJ2-3; unclear D gene. This CDR3 has 11 amino acids. V was clipped by 5 bases and J by 6 bases, with 6 bases between them. Germline V gives CDR1 ENHRY, CDR2 SYGVKD. The CDR3: CAISLGDTQYF. For the CDR3, the DNA is TGTGCCATCAGTTTGGGGGATACGCAGTATTTT.

This clonotype was detected ten times or more. The chain carries TRBV24-1 and TRBJ2-3, with TRBD1 identical over 11 bases. V lost 4 bases and J lost 8; bases outside the gene matches: 10. Germline V CDR1 and CDR2: KGHDR, SFDVKD. The CDR3 is 16 residues long. CDR3 coding DNA: TGTGCCACCAGTGACCGGACAGGGGGCGAGAGGTCTACGCAGTATTTT. Protein sequence: CATSDRTGGERSTQYF.

The chain uses TRBV2 and TRBJ2-4; a weak D match, TRBD2 (6 bases). The J call may be in error: the DNA end matches TRBJ2-5 better. CDR1 and CDR2 from the germline V gene are SNHLY and FYNNEI. The length of the CDR3 is 14 residues. CDR3 coding DNA: TGTGCCATATCGGCACCTAGCGATTCGGAGACCCAGTACTTC. Translation gives CAISAPSDSETQYF.

This clonotype was observed a few times. The chain employs TRBV6-5 and TRBJ1-6; D gene uncertain. The germline V gene encodes CDR1 MNHEY and CDR2 SVGAGI. This CDR3 has 13 residues. Trimming shortened V by 8 bases and J by 2 bases, and 7 bases separated the two germline ends. The CDR3 DNA reads TGTGCCAGCCAAGAAACCTATAATTCACCCCTCCACTTT. Amino acids: CASQETYNSPLHF.

Worth noting for this clonotype: One end of the junction does not line up with germline, which may come from a read error. The chain has TRBV7-2 and TRBJ2-7; D unresolved. Germline loops: CDR1 SGHTA, CDR2 FQGNSA. The CDR3 extends over 15 amino acids. CDR3 coding DNA: TGTGCCGGCAGCTTAGGAAGCGAACGGGTGTACGAGCAGTACTTC. Protein: CAGSLGSERVYEQYF. The entire variable domain, with the rest obtained from reference TRBV7-2 and TRBJ2-7, is as follows: GAGVSQSPSNKVTEKGKDVELRCDPISGHTALYWYRQSLGQGLEFLIYFQGNSAPDKSGLPSDRFSAERTGGSVSTLTIQRTQQEDSAVYLCAGSLGSERVYEQYFGPGTRLTVT.

This clonotype was seen many times. This chain uses TRBV5-1 with TRBJ2-1; no clear D. Germline V gene data show CDR1 as SGHRS and CDR2 as YFSETQ. V was shortened by 5 bases and J by 5 bases, with 11 bases between the two germline ends. This CDR3 has 13 residues. The CDR3 protein is CASRETLDNEQFF. As DNA, the CDR3 is TGCGCCAGCAGGGAAACCTTAGACAATGAGCAGTTCTTC. Full variable domain (missing parts from reference TRBV5-1 and TRBJ2-1): KAGVTQTPRYLIKTRGQQVTLSCSPISGHRSVSWYQQTPGQGLQFLFEYFSETQRNKGNFPGRFSGRQFSNSRSEMNVSTLELGDSALYLCASRETLDNEQFFGPGTRLTVL.

There are a few counts of this clonotype. The CDR3 loop is CATSDAGLAGGLDEQFF. CDR3 nucleotide sequence: TGTGCCACCAGTGACGCGGGACTAGCGGGGGGCTTGGATGAGCAGTTCTTC. The chain carries TRBV24-1 and TRBJ2-1; TRBD2 aligns across 15 bases. Germline loops: CDR1 KGHDR, CDR2 SFDVKD. V lost 4 bases and J lost 8; bases outside the gene matches: 8. The length of the CDR3 is 17 residues.

There are a few counts of this clonotype. The chain carries TRBV6-6 and TRBJ2-3; 8 bases map to TRBD1. In germline, CDR1 is MNHNY, CDR2 SVGAGI (reference sequence). The junction had 7 bases not matched to a gene; V was cut back by 2 bases and J by 3 bases. The CDR3 is made up of 16 amino acids. CDR3 nucleotide sequence: TGTGCCAGCAGTTACGGGCCAGGGGGCAGGACAGATACGCAGTATTTT. Translating it yields CASSYGPGGRTDTQYF.

The chain uses TRBV27 and TRBJ2-4, with D maybe TRBD1 (5 bases). Trimming took off 5 bases at V and 6 bases at J, with 26 bases between the two ends. The CDR3 totals 18 residues. The germline V gene encodes CDR1 MNHEY and CDR2 SMNVEV (reference sequence). CDR3 sequence reads: CASSLAGPASSVGNIQYF. Written as DNA, the CDR3 is TGTGCCAGCAGTCTGGCAGGGCCGGCCAGTTCGGTTGGAAACATTCAGTACTTC.

This clonotype was counted between two and nine times. The chain links TRBV7-2 to TRBJ1-6; 8 nucleotides agree with TRBD1. Germline V gene sequence: CDR1 SGHTA, CDR2 FQGNSA. The CDR3 loop spans 19 amino acids. V shed 5 bases, J shed 0 bases, and the junction held 12 bases outside the gene matches. The CDR3 DNA follows: TGTGCCAGCAGCCTCGACAGGGGCCGCCCGAGCTCCTATAATTCACCCCTCCACTTT. It translates to CASSLDRGRPSSYNSPLHF.

This clonotype was picked up a small number of times. The chain couples TRBV29-1 to TRBJ2-5; D is unresolved. CDR1 is SQVTM and CDR2 is ANQGSEA in the germline V gene. V lost 6 bases, J lost 0 bases, and 11 bases lay in between. The CDR3 loop spans 13 amino acids. CDR3 in amino acids: CSVRSSYQETQYF. As DNA, the CDR3 is TGCAGCGTCCGATCATCGTACCAAGAGACCCAGTACTTC.

The rearrangement links TRBV11-3 to TRBJ2-3; 9 bases line up with TRBD1. V shed 5 bases, J shed 5 bases, and the junction held 5 bases outside the gene matches. CDR3 size: 14 residues. Germline CDR1 is SGHNT and CDR2 is YENEEA. CDR3 bases: TGTGCCAGCAGCCCCGGGGACAGGGAAGATACGCAGTATTTT. This encodes CASSPGDREDTQYF. Supplemented by reference TRBV11-3 and TRBJ2-3, the full variable domain reads EAGVVQSPRYKIIEKKQPVAFWCNPISGHNTLYWYLQNLGQGPELLIRYENEEAVDDSQLPKDRFSAERLKGVDSTLKIQPAELGDSAVYLCASSPGDREDTQYFGPGTRLTVL.

This clonotype has at least ten counts. The chain couples TRBV7-2 to TRBJ2-5, with D uncertain. Germline V gives CDR1 SGHTA, CDR2 FQGNSA. CDR3 length equals 13 residues. The V gene lost 8 bases and the J gene lost 1 base, with 11 bases spanning the gap. The CDR3: CASRRDIQETQYF. The DNA of the CDR3 is TGTGCCAGCCGCCGAGACATCCAAGAGACCCAGTACTTC.

There are many counts of this clonotype. This chain uses TRBV5-1 with TRBJ2-4; weak D call: TRBD2 (5 bases). The germline V gene has CDR1 SGHRS and CDR2 YFSETQ. The germline V and J ends were trimmed by 2 bases and 4 bases, with 7 bases remaining between them. The CDR3 covers 13 residues. The CDR3 DNA follows: TGCGCCAGCAGCTTCCCGGGAAAAAACATTCAGTACTTC. It codes for CASSFPGKNIQYF.

This clonotype appeared a few times. V gene TRBV6-1 combines with J gene TRBJ2-1; possible D gene TRBD2, 5 bases. This CDR3 region has 16 residues. Between the trimmed V and J ends, which lost 4 bases and 6 bases, there was a span of 19 bases. The germline gives CDR1 MNHNS, CDR2 SASEGT. CDR3 sequence (DNA): TGTGCCAGCAGTGGCGTTAGTGGCGTTACTAGCAATGAGCAGTTCTTC. Protein product: CASSGVSGVTSNEQFF.

This chain uses TRBV6-6 with TRBJ2-5, with TRBD1 as a possible D gene (6 bases). Trimming pared 5 bases from V and 3 bases from J, leaving 10 bases between. This CDR3 comprises 13 residues. Per germline, CDR1 MNHNY and CDR2 SVGAGI (reference sequence). DNA for the CDR3: TGTGCCAGCAGTGATACAGGGAAAGAGACCCAGTACTTC. Residues: CASSDTGKETQYF.

This clonotype was seen a handful of times. V is TRBV12-3 or TRBV12-4 and J is TRBJ1-2; tentatively, D is TRBD1 (5 bases). This CDR3 contains 13 residues. Deletions cut 0 bases from V and 6 bases from J, with 8 bases between. DNA of the CDR3: TGTGCCAGCAGTTTAGCAACGGGACATGGCTACACCTTC. Translation gives CASSLATGHGYTF.

V gene TRBV6-5 combines with J gene TRBJ1-6; no reliable D call. With 5 bases removed from V and 10 bases from J, the gap between germline ends came to 12 bases. The CDR3 runs 13 residues. Germline loops: CDR1 MNHEY, CDR2 SVGAGI. The DNA of the CDR3 is TGTGCCAGCAGTCCGTTTGACACGTCACCCCTCCACTTT. Protein sequence: CASSPFDTSPLHF.

V gene TRBV12-3 or TRBV12-4 combines with J gene TRBJ1-5; D uncertain. V was cut by 5 bases and J by 6 bases, with 17 bases left in between. CDR3 size: 15 residues. The CDR3: CASSEQLGLGQPQHF. CDR3 nucleotides: TGTGCCAGCAGTGAACAATTAGGTCTGGGTCAGCCCCAGCATTTT.

This clonotype was observed at least ten times. V gene TRBV5-1 combines with J gene TRBJ2-1, with D hard to call. V was pared by 3 bases and J by 4 bases, with 11 bases between. Germline CDR1 and CDR2: SGHRS and YFSETQ. The CDR3 totals 14 residues. CDR3 amino acids: CASSYRYTYNEQFF. The CDR3 bases are TGCGCCAGCAGCTACAGATACACTTACAATGAGCAGTTCTTC.

This clonotype was observed many times. One end of the junction does not line up with germline, which may come from a read error. V usage is TRBV5-1 and J usage is TRBJ1-1, with TRBD1 as a possible D gene (5 bases). This CDR3 region has 14 residues. Germline V lookup: CDR1 SGHRS, CDR2 YFSETQ. The CDR3 sequence: CASSLGTVNTEAFF. In DNA form, the CDR3 reads TGTGCCAGCAGTCTCGGGACGGTGAACACTGAAGCTTTCTTT.